These T cell receptor beta chains were read from a single sample in a study of Ad26.COV2.S vaccination and SARS-CoV-2 variants. Assay used: immunoSEQ multiplex PCR; TCRdb lists only in-frame clones, some missing. The sample includes 350,000 to 500,000 clones, about 92% seen only once; the top ten take around 4.2%. This sample comprised peripheral blood, obtained in a trial of Ad26.COV2.S vaccine versus placebo. Receptors were obtained from a person aged 18-60 years who received the Ad26.COV2.S COVID-19 vaccine or a placebo. CDR3s include the opening cysteine and the closing phenylalanine or tryptophan. Fields, in order: CDR3 protein, CDR3 DNA, J gene, V gene, clone size, D gene. A D gene is named only where the DNA matches it firmly. Size is omitted from some rows. Given values are once, few, many or a class for expanded clones.

cdr3_aa: CASSPGTGAYEQYF
cdr3_nt: TGTGCCAGCAGCCCCGGGACAGGAGCCTACGAGCAGTACTTC
j_call: TRBJ2-7
v_call: TRBV14
clone_size: NA
d_call: TRBD1

cdr3_aa: CASSKDREGAFF
cdr3_nt: TGTGCCAGCAGTAAGGACAGGGAGGGAGCTTTCTTT
j_call: TRBJ1-1
v_call: TRBV2
clone_size: NA
d_call: TRBD1

cdr3_aa: CASSLETLRGTDTQYF
cdr3_nt: TGTGCCAGCAGCTTAGAAACCTTGCGAGGCACAGATACGCAGTATTTT
j_call: TRBJ2-3
v_call: TRBV7-8
clone_size: once
d_call: NA

cdr3_aa: CASRRPLGNEQFF
cdr3_nt: TGTGCCAGCAGGCGGCCCCTAGGGAATGAGCAGTTCTTC
j_call: TRBJ2-1
v_call: TRBV12-3/TRBV12-4
clone_size: NA
d_call: NA

cdr3_aa: CASSQGLAGGGETQYF
cdr3_nt: TGTGCCAGCAGCCAGGGACTAGCGGGAGGCGGGGAGACCCAGTACTTC
j_call: TRBJ2-5
v_call: TRBV7-2
clone_size: NA
d_call: TRBD2

cdr3_aa: CASSLSPSYEQYF
cdr3_nt: TGTGCCAGCAGCTTAAGCCCCTCCTACGAGCAGTACTTC
j_call: TRBJ2-7
v_call: TRBV11-2
clone_size: NA
d_call: NA

cdr3_aa: CASSVNREVVLPSSYNEQFF
cdr3_nt: TGTGCCAGCAGCGTTAACCGGGAGGTAGTTCTCCCTTCCTCCTACAATGAGCAGTTCTTC
j_call: TRBJ2-1
v_call: TRBV13
clone_size: NA
d_call: TRBD2

cdr3_aa: CASRWGQETQYF
cdr3_nt: TGTGCCAGCAGGTGGGGTCAAGAGACCCAGTACTTC
j_call: TRBJ2-5
v_call: TRBV6-5
clone_size: NA
d_call: NA

cdr3_aa: CASRSGMSTDTQYF
cdr3_nt: TGTGCCAGCAGATCCGGGATGAGCACAGATACGCAGTATTTT
j_call: TRBJ2-3
v_call: TRBV7-2
clone_size: NA
d_call: NA

cdr3_aa: CASGPSKYNERFF
cdr3_nt: TGTGCTAGTGGCCCTTCCAAGTACAATGAGCGGTTCTTC
j_call: TRBJ2-1
v_call: TRBV12-5
clone_size: once
d_call: NA

cdr3_aa: CASSLAQQGRNYGYTF
cdr3_nt: TGTGCCAGCAGCTTGGCACAGCAGGGAAGAAACTATGGCTACACCTTC
j_call: TRBJ1-2
v_call: TRBV5-4
clone_size: NA
d_call: NA

cdr3_aa: CASSPGTGGDTQYF
cdr3_nt: TGTGCCAGCTCACCAGGGACAGGGGGAGATACGCAGTATTTT
j_call: TRBJ2-3
v_call: TRBV18
clone_size: NA
d_call: TRBD1

cdr3_aa: CAISELSGSTDTQYF
cdr3_nt: TGTGCCATCAGTGAGCTTAGCGGGAGCACAGATACGCAGTATTTT
j_call: TRBJ2-3
v_call: TRBV10-3
clone_size: NA
d_call: TRBD2

cdr3_aa: CASRSSGEQFF
cdr3_nt: TGTGCCAGCAGGAGTAGCGGTGAGCAGTTCTTC
j_call: TRBJ2-1
v_call: TRBV27
clone_size: NA
d_call: NA

cdr3_aa: CASSDGYEQYF
cdr3_nt: TGTGCCAGCAGTGATGGGTACGAGCAGTACTTC
j_call: TRBJ2-7
v_call: TRBV6-1
clone_size: NA
d_call: NA

cdr3_aa: CASSLGRDLFEQYF
cdr3_nt: TGCGCCAGCAGCTTGGGGCGGGACCTGTTCGAGCAGTACTTC
j_call: TRBJ2-7
v_call: TRBV5-1
clone_size: NA
d_call: NA

cdr3_aa: CASSYDGNTDTQYF
cdr3_nt: TGTGCCAGCAGCTACGACGGGAACACAGATACGCAGTATTTT
j_call: TRBJ2-3
v_call: TRBV7-3
clone_size: NA
d_call: NA

cdr3_aa: CASTQDSYNSPLHF
cdr3_nt: TGTGCCAGCACCCAGGACTCCTATAATTCACCCCTCCACTTT
j_call: TRBJ1-6
v_call: TRBV4-2
clone_size: NA
d_call: NA

cdr3_aa: CASSPQTSGSRDEQFF
cdr3_nt: TGTGCCAGCAGCCCCCAAACTAGCGGGAGTCGCGATGAGCAGTTCTTC
j_call: TRBJ2-1
v_call: TRBV7-2
clone_size: NA
d_call: TRBD2

cdr3_aa: CASSWGGMNTGELFF
cdr3_nt: TGTGCCAGCAGTTGGGGCGGGATGAACACCGGGGAGCTGTTTTTT
j_call: TRBJ2-2
v_call: TRBV27
clone_size: NA
d_call: NA

cdr3_aa: CASSPWDRANTIYF
cdr3_nt: TGTGCCAGCAGCCCTTGGGACAGGGCGAACACCATATATTTT
j_call: TRBJ1-3
v_call: TRBV7-2
clone_size: NA
d_call: TRBD1

cdr3_aa: CALRRNGIHEQFF
cdr3_nt: TGTGCCTTAAGGCGGAACGGGATCCATGAGCAGTTCTTC
j_call: TRBJ2-1
v_call: TRBV2
clone_size: NA
d_call: NA

cdr3_aa: CASSVDPPGTMNTEAFF
cdr3_nt: TGTGCCAGCAGCGTAGACCCCCCGGGGACCATGAACACTGAAGCTTTCTTT
j_call: TRBJ1-1
v_call: TRBV9
clone_size: NA
d_call: NA

cdr3_aa: CASSPRGAASEQYF
cdr3_nt: TGTGCCAGTAGTCCCAGGGGGGCAGCGAGCGAGCAGTACTTC
j_call: TRBJ2-7
v_call: TRBV19
clone_size: NA
d_call: NA

cdr3_aa: CASSTGTVNYGYTF
cdr3_nt: TGTGCCAGCAGCACCGGGACAGTCAACTATGGCTACACCTTC
j_call: TRBJ1-2
v_call: TRBV7-9
clone_size: NA
d_call: TRBD1

cdr3_aa: CASSPTWADTQYF
cdr3_nt: TGTGCCAGCAGCCCCACGTGGGCAGATACGCAGTATTTT
j_call: TRBJ2-3
v_call: TRBV11-1
clone_size: NA
d_call: NA

cdr3_aa: CASTRPSGQGPYEQYF
cdr3_nt: TGTGCCAGCACCAGGCCATCGGGACAGGGCCCCTACGAGCAGTACTTC
j_call: TRBJ2-7
v_call: TRBV11-2
clone_size: NA
d_call: TRBD1

cdr3_aa: CASSEGTRGSGTQYF
cdr3_nt: TGTGCCAGCAGCGAAGGGACTAGAGGATCAGGTACGCAGTATTTT
j_call: TRBJ2-3
v_call: TRBV9
clone_size: NA
d_call: TRBD2

cdr3_aa: CASSLGASYPQETQYF
cdr3_nt: TGTGCCAGCAGTTTGGGGGCTAGTTACCCCCAAGAGACCCAGTACTTC
j_call: TRBJ2-5
v_call: TRBV28
clone_size: NA
d_call: NA

cdr3_aa: CASSLGQGPAVDEQFF
cdr3_nt: TGCGCCAGCAGCCTAGGACAGGGTCCGGCTGTGGATGAGCAGTTCTTC
j_call: TRBJ2-1
v_call: TRBV5-1
clone_size: NA
d_call: TRBD1

cdr3_aa: CASSALAGAYEQYF
cdr3_nt: TGTGCCAGCAGTGCCCTAGCGGGAGCTTACGAGCAGTACTTC
j_call: TRBJ2-7
v_call: TRBV2
clone_size: NA
d_call: TRBD2

cdr3_aa: CASSLAGGPGTAF
cdr3_nt: TGTGCCAGCAGCTTGGCCGGAGGCCCCGGGACAGCCTTC
j_call: TRBJ1-2
v_call: TRBV5-4
clone_size: NA
d_call: TRBD1

cdr3_aa: CASSSDRGDYGYTF
cdr3_nt: TGTGCCAGCAGCTCGGACAGGGGGGACTATGGCTACACCTTC
j_call: TRBJ1-2
v_call: TRBV7-9
clone_size: NA
d_call: TRBD1

cdr3_aa: CASSLRNSPLHF
cdr3_nt: TGTGCCAGCAGTTTACGGAATTCACCCCTCCACTTT
j_call: TRBJ1-6
v_call: TRBV27
clone_size: NA
d_call: NA

cdr3_aa: CASSPTSADTQYF
cdr3_nt: TGTGCCAGCAGTCCCACTAGCGCAGATACGCAGTATTTT
j_call: TRBJ2-3
v_call: TRBV6-6
clone_size: NA
d_call: TRBD2

cdr3_aa: CATTLGIGGELFF
cdr3_nt: TGTGCCACCACTCTAGGGATCGGCGGGGAGCTGTTTTTT
j_call: TRBJ2-2
v_call: TRBV24-1
clone_size: NA
d_call: NA

cdr3_aa: CASSVAEGGYEQYF
cdr3_nt: TGTGCCAGCAGCGTAGCGGAGGGGGGGTACGAGCAGTACTTC
j_call: TRBJ2-7
v_call: TRBV9
clone_size: few
d_call: NA

cdr3_aa: CSFRHGTSNQPQHF
cdr3_nt: TGCAGCTTCCGCCACGGGACCAGCAATCAGCCCCAGCATTTT
j_call: TRBJ1-5
v_call: TRBV29-1
clone_size: once
d_call: NA

cdr3_aa: CASSLSLDSNQPQHF
cdr3_nt: TGTGCCAGCAGTTTATCGTTGGATAGCAATCAGCCCCAGCATTTT
j_call: TRBJ1-5
v_call: TRBV27
clone_size: NA
d_call: NA

cdr3_aa: CASSGTDRGQNSPLHF
cdr3_nt: TGTGCCAGCAGTGGGACGGACAGGGGGCAGAATTCACCCCTCCACTTT
j_call: TRBJ1-6
v_call: TRBV2
clone_size: few
d_call: TRBD1

cdr3_aa: CASSIGPRSYNEQFF
cdr3_nt: TGTGCCAGCAGCATTGGCCCACGCTCCTACAATGAGCAGTTCTTC
j_call: TRBJ2-1
v_call: TRBV7-8
clone_size: NA
d_call: NA